The 27 T cell receptor beta chains below all came from one sample that was sequenced in a study of CD8+CD57+ T cells in acquired aplastic anemia. It was genomic DNA that served as the template for profiling TCR beta VDJ and CDR3. TCRdb itself ran the reads through MiXCR, one entry per CDR3 protein. Of about 160,000 distinct CDR3 sequences listed, roughly 47% are singletons. Sequencing input: sorted CD4+, CD8+, or CD8+CD57+ T cells (not recorded which) from PBMCs. All receptors derive from a human donor in good health.

In DNA, the CDR3 is TGTGCCAGCAGTAGCAGAGGGACTAGCGGGGCGTATGAGCAGTTCTTC. This encodes CASSSRGTSGAYEQFF. The chain has TRBV27 and TRBJ2-1; 13 bases line up with TRBD2. The CDR3 totals 16 residues. CDR1 is MNHEY and CDR2 is SMNVEV in the germline V gene (reference sequence). With 5 bases clipped from V and 8 bases from J, the junction kept 9 bases outside the gene matches.

CDR3 sequence reads: CASSLEAQGFYNEQFF. CDR3 DNA sequence: TGTGCCAGCAGCTTAGAGGCGCAGGGTTTTTACAATGAGCAGTTCTTC. This chain uses TRBV11-2 with TRBJ2-1, with TRBD1 as a possible D gene (5 bases). Germline CDR1 SGHAT, CDR2 FQNNGV. The CDR3 loop spans 16 amino acids. Trimming stripped 0 bases from V and 4 bases from J, with 13 bases between.

For this clonotype: This could be a read error, since a much larger clone is one nucleotide away. This rearrangement joins TRBV11-2 to TRBJ1-4; tentatively, D is TRBD1 (6 bases). The V end was cut by 4 bases, the J end by 10 bases, with 22 bases between. Per germline, CDR1 SGHAT and CDR2 FQNNGV. CDR3 length: 16 residues. The CDR3 DNA sequence: TGTGCCAGCAGCTCACAGGGAACGACGGGGGGTGGAAAACTGTTTTTT. Translating it yields CASSSQGTTGGGKLFF.

This rearrangement joins TRBV2 to TRBJ1-6, with D unclear. V dropped 6 bases and J dropped 9 bases, with 12 bases sitting between them. The CDR3 has 13 residues. Germline values: CDR1 SNHLY, CDR2 FYNNEI. The CDR3 DNA is TGTGCCAGCAGCGTCCAGGTCGGTTCACCCCTCCACTTT. As protein: CASSVQVGSPLHF. The entire variable domain, with the rest obtained from reference TRBV2 and TRBJ1-6, is as follows: EPEVTQTPSHQVTQMGQEVILRCVPISNHLYFYWYRQILGQKVEFLVSFYNNEISEKSEIFDDQFSVERPDGSNFTLKIRSTKLEDSAMYFCASSVQVGSPLHFGNGTRLTVT.

This clonotype was seen ten or more times. This sequence joins TRBV5-1 and TRBJ1-1; unclear D gene. Per the germline V gene, CDR1 is SGHRS and CDR2 is YFSETQ. V was clipped by 2 bases and J by 1 base, with 9 bases between them. This CDR3 region has 14 residues. The DNA of the CDR3 is TGCGCCAGCAGCTTCCGCAACCAGAACACTGAAGCTTTCTTT. This codes for CASSFRNQNTEAFF.

This clonotype occurred a few times. The chain links TRBV15 to TRBJ2-3; D gene unclear. Trimming left V 2 bases short and J 9 bases short, with 12 bases between. The CDR3 is 13 residues long. The germline CDR1 and CDR2 sequences are LNHNV and YYDKDF (reference sequence). The CDR3 DNA is TGTGCCACCAGCAGACAGGTGATGGACACGCAGTATTTT. Protein sequence: CATSRQVMDTQYF.

This clonotype has at least ten counts. This sequence joins TRBV6-5 and TRBJ1-4; D not certain. Germline CDR1 and CDR2: MNHEY and SVGAGI. The ends were cut back, 2 bases at V and 8 bases at J, with 9 bases in the middle. This CDR3 has 13 residues. The CDR3 DNA reads as TGTGCCAGCAGTTACCGTGACCTAGAAAAACTGTTTTTT. This codes for CASSYRDLEKLFF.

This chain joins TRBV11-1 and TRBJ2-1; TRBD1 is a possible D gene (6 bases). The ends were cut back, 5 bases at V and 3 bases at J, with 14 bases in the middle. The CDR3 has 15 residues. Germline values: CDR1 SGHAT, CDR2 FQDESV (reference sequence). CDR3 sequence reads: CASSIPWDNYNEQFF. CDR3 nucleotide sequence: TGTGCCAGCAGCATCCCCTGGGACAACTACAATGAGCAGTTCTTC.

There are many counts of this clonotype. The V call is TRBV5-1, the J call TRBJ2-7, with TRBD1 identical over 9 bases. CDR1 is SGHRS, CDR2 YFSETQ, per germline. The CDR3 length is 15 residues. Germline trimming cut 3 bases from V and 2 bases from J; bases unmatched to any gene: 6. The CDR3 reads CASSYLTGGTYEQYF. Here the CDR3 DNA reads TGCGCCAGCAGCTACCTGACAGGGGGGACCTACGAGCAGTACTTC.

The genes are TRBV18 and TRBJ2-5; D gene unclear. The germline V and J ends were trimmed by 3 bases and 3 bases, with 8 bases remaining between them. CDR1 and CDR2 (germline): KGHSH, LQKENI. This CDR3 comprises 13 residues. For the CDR3, the DNA is TGTGCCAGCTCACCGTATGGGGAAGAGACCCAGTACTTC. Translating it yields CASSPYGEETQYF. The whole variable domain, filled in from reference TRBV18 and TRBJ2-5, reads NAGVMQNPRHLVRRRGQEARLRCSPMKGHSHVYWYRQLPEEGLKFMVYLQKENIIDESGMPKERFSAEFPKEGPSILRIQQVVRGDSAAYFCASSPYGEETQYFGPGTRLLVL.

This rearrangement joins TRBV7-6 to TRBJ2-7, with 14 bases matching TRBD2. After removal of 5 bases from V and 4 bases from J, the junction contained 10 bases not matched to a gene. The CDR3 contains 17 residues. The germline gives CDR1 SGHVS, CDR2 FNYEAQ. This CDR3 is CASSPGTSGSLLYEQYF. Here the CDR3 DNA reads TGTGCCAGCAGCCCCGGGACTAGCGGGAGTCTATTGTACGAGCAGTACTTC.

Concerning this clonotype: Germline and junction disagree at one end, which may indicate a read error. V and J are TRBV29-1 and TRBJ1-2; D remains unclear. Germline-derived CDR1 and CDR2 are SQVTM and ANQGSEA. CDR3 size: 12 residues. This chain's CDR3 is CSVYGGFYGYAF. CDR3 bases: TGCAGCGTTTATGGCGGATTCTATGGCTACGCCTTC.

The chain carries TRBV2 and TRBJ1-2; D is unresolved. Per germline, CDR1 SNHLY and CDR2 FYNNEI. V was shortened by 1 base and J by 4 bases, with 13 bases between the two germline ends. The CDR3 totals 15 residues. CDR3 sequence (DNA): TGTGCCAGCAGTGAAGATGGTTCGGTGTCCTATGGCTACACCTTC. Translating it yields CASSEDGSVSYGYTF.

This chain connects TRBV15 to TRBJ2-7; D is undetermined. Germline V gene data show CDR1 as LNHNV and CDR2 as YYDKDF (reference sequence). The CDR3 has 16 amino acids. Trimming took off 0 bases at V and 5 bases at J, with 17 bases between the two ends. The CDR3 protein is CATSRDLPRSGHEQYF. CDR3 nucleotide sequence: TGTGCCACCAGCAGAGATCTACCGCGTTCAGGCCACGAGCAGTACTTC.

The chain uses TRBV27 and TRBJ2-5, with D hard to call. The CDR3 contains 14 residues. Trimming cost V 0 bases and J 7 bases, with 12 bases left between them. Looked up from germline, CDR1 is MNHEY and CDR2 is SMNVEV (reference sequence). The CDR3 sequence is CASSLSRSSVTQYF. CDR3 coding DNA: TGTGCCAGCAGTTTATCAAGGAGTTCAGTGACCCAGTACTTC.

The V gene is TRBV7-9, the J gene TRBJ1-3; D gene unclear. CDR1 is SEHNR and CDR2 is FQNEAQ in the germline V gene (reference sequence). The CDR3 is 13 amino acids. V was trimmed by 3 bases and J by 4 bases, leaving 7 bases between them. The CDR3 spells CASSLNIGNTIYF. CDR3 DNA: TGTGCCAGCAGCTTGAACATCGGAAACACCATATATTTT.

The table lists this clonotype with many counts. The junction and the germline gene differ at one end; a read error may be behind it. The chain joins TRBV7-2 to TRBJ1-1, with 8 positions matching TRBD1. The CDR3 is 12 amino acids. Germline loops: CDR1 SGHTA, CDR2 FQGNSA. This CDR3 is CASSLAVQGAHF. As DNA, the CDR3 is TGTGCCAGCAGCTTAGCTGTTCAGGGGGCCCACTTT.

The chain has TRBV20-1 and TRBJ2-1, with 7 positions matching TRBD1. V dropped 6 bases and J dropped 3; count of bases not matched to a gene: 8. CDR1 is DFQATT and CDR2 is SNEGSKA in the germline V gene (reference sequence). The CDR3 length is 14 residues. CDR3 loop: CSALDRAVYNEQFF. For the CDR3, the DNA is TGCAGTGCCCTCGACAGGGCCGTCTACAATGAGCAGTTCTTC.

This CDR3 reads CASSSPRRGGTEAFF. The DNA of the CDR3 is TGTGCCAGCAGCTCTCCCAGACGGGGCGGCACTGAAGCTTTCTTT. This chain joins TRBV7-2 and TRBJ1-1, with TRBD1 as a possible D gene (5 bases). CDR1 SGHTA and CDR2 FQGNSA come from the germline V gene. V lost 4 bases, J lost 4 bases, and 16 bases lay in between. This CDR3 contains 15 residues.

The chain combines TRBV7-2 with TRBJ2-1; no definite D call. CDR3 length: 10 residues. Trimming removed 5 bases from V and 12 bases from J, with 8 bases in between. Germline V gene data show CDR1 as SGHTA and CDR2 as FQGNSA. CDR3 sequence reads: CASSRTGQFF. In DNA, the CDR3 is TGTGCCAGCAGCCGAACGGGGCAGTTCTTC.

The chain has TRBV7-3 and TRBJ1-2; D is unclear. The V gene's germline CDR1 is SGHTA and CDR2 FQGTGA. The V end was cut by 3 bases, the J end by 6 bases, with 20 bases between. This CDR3 region has 16 residues. As DNA, the CDR3 is TGTGCCAGCAGCTTCAGCATTCAAGGACCGGGCCATGGCTACACCTTC. Its translation: CASSFSIQGPGHGYTF. The full variable domain, in which reference TRBV7-3 and TRBJ1-2 provide the parts outside the CDR3, is GAGVSQTPSNKVTEKGKYVELRCDPISGHTALYWYRQSLGQGPEFLIYFQGTGAADDSGLPNDRFFAVRPEGSVSTLKIQRTERGDSAVYLCASSFSIQGPGHGYTFGSGTRLTVV.

This clonotype was detected only once. The chain employs TRBV7-8 and TRBJ1-1; D gene unclear. The CDR3 has 12 residues. CDR1 SGHVS and CDR2 FQNEAQ come from the germline V gene. The DNA of the CDR3 is TGTGCTAGAGATAGCAGTGACACTGAAGCTTTCTTT. Translating gives CARDSSDTEAFF. Together with reference TRBV7-8 and TRBJ1-1, the CDR3 gives the full variable domain: GAGVSQSPRYKVAKRGQDVALRCDPISGHVSLFWYQQALGQGPEFLTYFQNEAQLDKSGLPSDRFFAERPEGSVSTLKIQRTQQEDSAVYLCARDSSDTEAFFGQGTRLTVV.

This chain links TRBV18 with TRBJ2-1; TRBD1 is a possible D gene (6 bases). This CDR3 has 15 amino acids. Germline V gene data show CDR1 as KGHSH and CDR2 as LQKENI. The V and J ends lost 4 bases and 1 base respectively, with 11 bases between them. CDR3 region: CASSHRDISYNEQFF. The CDR3 coding sequence is TGTGCCAGCTCACACCGGGACATATCCTACAATGAGCAGTTCTTC.

There are many counts of this clonotype. The V call is TRBV2, the J call TRBJ2-5; 11 positions match TRBD1. The ends lost 5 bases at V and 4 bases at J; junction bases unmatched: 9. CDR3 length: 16 amino acids. Per the germline V gene, CDR1 is SNHLY and CDR2 is FYNNEI. In nucleotides, the CDR3 is TGTGCCAGCAGTCGAGGACAGGGGGCAGGGGTAGAGACCCAGTACTTC. Residues: CASSRGQGAGVETQYF.

The CDR3 bases are TGTGCCAGCAGCGGCGTCGTCACTGAAGCTTTCTTT. Its translation: CASSGVVTEAFF. The rearrangement joins TRBV7-2 to TRBJ1-1; D gene unclear. The CDR3 runs 12 residues. Per the germline V gene, CDR1 is SGHTA and CDR2 is FQGNSA. V dropped 5 bases and J dropped 4 bases, with 8 bases sitting between them.

The chain joins TRBV7-2 to TRBJ1-5; D is uncertain. Germline-derived CDR1 and CDR2 are SGHTA and FQGNSA. Trimming took off 1 base at V and 6 bases at J, with 7 bases between the two ends. The CDR3 runs to 13 residues. This CDR3 reads CASSLGNGQPQHF. The CDR3 DNA reads TGTGCCAGCAGCTTAGGGAACGGTCAGCCCCAGCATTTT.

This clonotype was seen repeatedly, ten times or more. The chain couples TRBV20-1 to TRBJ2-7; D may be TRBD1 or TRBD2 (6 bases each). This CDR3 comprises 15 residues. V was trimmed by 5 bases and J by 2 bases, leaving 19 bases between them. The germline V gene encodes CDR1 DFQATT and CDR2 SNEGSKA (reference sequence). The CDR3 protein is CSALDGGRPTYEQYF. CDR3 DNA: TGCAGTGCTCTAGACGGGGGCCGTCCTACCTACGAGCAGTACTTC.